This T cell receptor beta chain was retrieved from a study of T cell clones after liver transplantation. Study overall: Liver transplant recipients had immunosuppression withdrawal attempted within 2 years. Standard immunosuppression, with no induction, continued until 12-24 months after transplant.

Germline-derived CDR1 and CDR2 are SGHTS and YDEGEE. The V gene end was trimmed by 3 bases and the J gene end by 4 bases; junction bases not matched to a gene: 10. CDR3 size: 15 residues. Data came from immunoSEQ multiplex PCR; TCRdb stores just in-frame clones and leaves some out. The table records 77,000 or so clones, under 90% of them present only once. The source of this sequence is a human patient who received a liver transplant. Some T cells may be the graft donor's. The sample consisted of CD4+ T cells from blood, taken 12 months after liver transplant. The chain recombines TRBV5-8 with TRBJ2-7, with 7 bases aligning to TRBD1. Here the CDR3 reads CASSSSQGVGYEQYF. Written as DNA, the CDR3 is TGTGCCAGCAGCTCCTCCCAGGGGGTAGGTTACGAGCAGTACTTC.